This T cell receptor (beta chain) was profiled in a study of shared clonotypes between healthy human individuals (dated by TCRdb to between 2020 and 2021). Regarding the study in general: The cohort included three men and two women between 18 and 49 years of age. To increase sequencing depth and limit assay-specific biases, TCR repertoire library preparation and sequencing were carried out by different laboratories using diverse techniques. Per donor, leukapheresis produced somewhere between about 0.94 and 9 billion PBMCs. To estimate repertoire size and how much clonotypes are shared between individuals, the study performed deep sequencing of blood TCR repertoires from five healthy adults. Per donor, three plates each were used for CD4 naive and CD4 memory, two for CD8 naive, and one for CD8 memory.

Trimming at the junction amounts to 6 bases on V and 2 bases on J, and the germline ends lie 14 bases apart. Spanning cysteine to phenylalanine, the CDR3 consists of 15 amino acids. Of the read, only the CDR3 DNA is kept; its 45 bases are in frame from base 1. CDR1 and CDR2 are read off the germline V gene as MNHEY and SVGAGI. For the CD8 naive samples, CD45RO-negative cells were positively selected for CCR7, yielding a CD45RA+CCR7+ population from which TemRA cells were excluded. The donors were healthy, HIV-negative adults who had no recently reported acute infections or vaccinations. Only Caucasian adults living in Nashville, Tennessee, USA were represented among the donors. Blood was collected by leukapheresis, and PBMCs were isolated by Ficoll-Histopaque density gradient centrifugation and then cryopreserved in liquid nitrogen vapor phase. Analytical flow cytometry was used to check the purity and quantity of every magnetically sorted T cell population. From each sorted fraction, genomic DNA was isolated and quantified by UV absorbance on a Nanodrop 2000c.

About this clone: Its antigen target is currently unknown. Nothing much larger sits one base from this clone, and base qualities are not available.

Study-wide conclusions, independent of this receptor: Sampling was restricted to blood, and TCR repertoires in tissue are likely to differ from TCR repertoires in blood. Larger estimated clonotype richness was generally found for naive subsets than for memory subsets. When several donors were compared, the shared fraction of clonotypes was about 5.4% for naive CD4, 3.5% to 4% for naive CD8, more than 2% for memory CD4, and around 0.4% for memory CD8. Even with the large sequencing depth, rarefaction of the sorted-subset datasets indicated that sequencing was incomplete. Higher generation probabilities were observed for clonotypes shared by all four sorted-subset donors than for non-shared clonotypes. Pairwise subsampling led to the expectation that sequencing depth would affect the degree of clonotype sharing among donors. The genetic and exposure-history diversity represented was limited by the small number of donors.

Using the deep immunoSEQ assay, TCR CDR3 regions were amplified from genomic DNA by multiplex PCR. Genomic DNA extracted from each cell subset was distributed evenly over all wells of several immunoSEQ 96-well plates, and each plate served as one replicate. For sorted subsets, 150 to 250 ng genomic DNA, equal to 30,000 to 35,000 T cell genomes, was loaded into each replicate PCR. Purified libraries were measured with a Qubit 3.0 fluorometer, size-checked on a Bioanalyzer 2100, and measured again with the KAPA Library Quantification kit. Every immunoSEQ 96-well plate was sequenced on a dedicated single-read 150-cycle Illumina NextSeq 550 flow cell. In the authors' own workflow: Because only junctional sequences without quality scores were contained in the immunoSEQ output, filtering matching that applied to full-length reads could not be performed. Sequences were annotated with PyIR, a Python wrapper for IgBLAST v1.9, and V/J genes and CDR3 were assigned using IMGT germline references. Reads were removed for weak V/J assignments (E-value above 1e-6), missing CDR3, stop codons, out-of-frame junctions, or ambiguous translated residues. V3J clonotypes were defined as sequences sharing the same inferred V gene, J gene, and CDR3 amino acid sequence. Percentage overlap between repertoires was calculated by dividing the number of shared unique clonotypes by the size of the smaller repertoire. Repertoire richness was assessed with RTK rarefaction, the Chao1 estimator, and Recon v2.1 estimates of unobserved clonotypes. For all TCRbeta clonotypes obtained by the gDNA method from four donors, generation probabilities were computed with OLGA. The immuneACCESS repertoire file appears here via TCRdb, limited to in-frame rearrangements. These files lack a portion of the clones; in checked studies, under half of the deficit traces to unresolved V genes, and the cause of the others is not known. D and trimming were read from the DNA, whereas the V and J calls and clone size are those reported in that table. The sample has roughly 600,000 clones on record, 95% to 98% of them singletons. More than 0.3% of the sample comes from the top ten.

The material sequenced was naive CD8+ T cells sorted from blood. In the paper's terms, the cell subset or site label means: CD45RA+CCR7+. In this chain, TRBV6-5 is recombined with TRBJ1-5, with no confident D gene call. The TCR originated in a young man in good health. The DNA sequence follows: TGTGCCAGCAGACCAGCGGCGAGGGGCAATCAGCCCCAGCATTTT. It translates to CASRPAARGNQPQHF.